This T cell receptor beta chain stems from a study of cytomegalovirus exposure and HLA in healthy donors. Study-level information: A subsequent analysis reported that the 120 validation repertoires were produced on the same platform that had also been used for the 666 first-cohort repertoires. Overall study findings and caveats: Confirmation was obtained in vitro that a few CMV-associated chains are specific for CMV antigens.

As regards this clone: Its specificity is unknown.

Assay used: immunoSEQ multiplex PCR; TCRdb lists only in-frame clones, some missing. Of about 130,000 clones listed, 90% to 96% are singletons. Looked up from germline, CDR1 is SGHNT and CDR2 is YYREEE (reference sequence). V shed 4 bases and J shed 2 bases, with 11 bases lying between them. The CDR3 is 14 amino acids. The J gene is TRBJ2-3, the V gene TRBV5-4; possible D gene TRBD1, 5 bases. The sequencing sample was made of PBMCs. The sequence was collected from a man aged 18 to 35 in good health and CMV-seronegative. Written as DNA, the CDR3 is TGTGCCAGCAGCCCAGACAGTTACACAGATACGCAGTATTTT. Its protein is CASSPDSYTDTQYF.